This TCR beta chain was identified in a study of blood T cell repertoires in COVID-19. At the level of the study: T cells, B-cell-depleted T cells, or PBMCs provided the cDNA or gDNA that served as material.

Sequencing was performed with immunoSEQ multiplex PCR; in TCRdb, only in-frame clones are kept and a portion is missing. The sample holds about 310,000 clones; over 75% are singletons and the top ten take roughly 8.9%. The CDR3 has 18 residues. CDR1 and CDR2 from the germline V gene are KGHSH and LQKENI. Trimming removed 5 bases from V and 0 bases from J; junction bases left unmatched: 14. Participants were aged about 18 to 100 years from approximately 23 US areas. Membership in each cohort depended on participant-reported clinical history. Cohort 3 recovered donors had two negative PCRs, clearance, or symptom resolution.

The V gene is TRBV18, the J gene TRBJ2-3, with 7 bases that match TRBD2. The clonotype was recovered from a woman in her 40s who had recovered from COVID-19. Sequenced: PBMCs or T cells enriched from blood (not recorded which). The CDR3 is CASSEPGLSGPSTDTQYF. In DNA form, the CDR3 reads TGTGCCAGCTCAGAACCGGGACTATCCGGGCCTAGCACAGATACGCAGTATTTT.